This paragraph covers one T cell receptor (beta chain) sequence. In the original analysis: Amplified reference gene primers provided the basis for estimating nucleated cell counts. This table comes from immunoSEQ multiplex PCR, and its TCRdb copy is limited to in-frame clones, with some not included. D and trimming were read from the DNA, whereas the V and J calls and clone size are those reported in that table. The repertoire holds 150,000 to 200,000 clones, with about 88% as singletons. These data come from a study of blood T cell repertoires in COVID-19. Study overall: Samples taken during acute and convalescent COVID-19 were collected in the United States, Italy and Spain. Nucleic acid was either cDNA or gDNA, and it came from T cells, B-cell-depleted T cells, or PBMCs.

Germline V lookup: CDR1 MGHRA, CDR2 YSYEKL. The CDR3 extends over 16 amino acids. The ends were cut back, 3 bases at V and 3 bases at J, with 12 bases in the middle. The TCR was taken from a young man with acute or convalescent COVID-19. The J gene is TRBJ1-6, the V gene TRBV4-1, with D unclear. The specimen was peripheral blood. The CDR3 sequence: CASSQGERDYNSPLHF. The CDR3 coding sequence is TGCGCCAGCAGCCAGGGCGAGAGGGACTATAATTCACCCCTCCACTTT.